Below are 13 T cell receptor beta chains sequenced from a single sample in a study of T cell changes during pregnancy in multiple sclerosis. This table comes from immunoSEQ multiplex PCR, and its TCRdb copy is limited to in-frame clones, with some not included. The table includes 90,000 to 120,000 clones, approximately 91% detected once. The specimen was peripheral blood, collected after pregnancy. The receptors shown here come from a female donor with multiple sclerosis, enrolled in a pregnancy study.

This clone was observed a few times. In DNA form, the CDR3 reads TGTGCCAGCGCAGACGACCCGGGACAGGGGACCTACGAGCAGTACTTC. Its translation is CASADDPGQGTYEQYF. This sequence joins TRBV27 and TRBJ2-7; 10 bases map to TRBD1. The CDR3 covers 16 residues. Per germline, CDR1 MNHEY and CDR2 SMNVEV (reference sequence). The ends lost 8 bases at V and 2 bases at J; junction bases unmatched: 12.

The genes are TRBV9 and TRBJ2-6, with D perhaps TRBD1 (6 bases). CDR1 SGDLS and CDR2 YYNGEE come from the germline V gene. Deletions cut 3 bases from V and 2 bases from J, with 12 bases between. This CDR3 is 16 amino acids long. CDR3 nucleotide sequence: TGTGCCAGCAGCGAACAGGGTAAAGCTGGGGCCAACGTCCTGACTTTC. Residues: CASSEQGKAGANVLTF.

The CDR3 loop is CACRNPELGYEQYF. CDR3 nucleotides: TGTGCCTGCAGGAACCCGGAACTAGGCTACGAGCAGTACTTC. This chain uses TRBV30 with TRBJ2-7; possibly TRBD2 for D (5 bases). The CDR3 covers 14 residues. The germline V and J ends were trimmed by 6 bases and 3 bases, with 18 bases remaining between them. Germline CDR1 reads GTSNPN; CDR2 reads SVGIG (reference sequence).

The gene calls are TRBV7-9 and TRBJ1-5, with 10 bases lining up with TRBD1. With V trimmed by 2 bases and J by 8 bases, 9 bases remained unmatched. CDR1 is SEHNR and CDR2 is FQNEAQ in the germline V gene (reference sequence). CDR3 size: 16 residues. The CDR3: CASSLWAGTGVEPQHF. CDR3 nucleotide sequence: TGTGCCAGCAGCTTATGGGCCGGGACAGGGGTAGAGCCCCAGCATTTT. The full variable domain, its missing parts supplied by reference TRBV7-9 and TRBJ1-5, is DTGVSQNPRHKITKRGQNVTFRCDPISEHNRLYWYRQTLGQGPEFLTYFQNEAQLEKSRLLSDRFSAERPKGSFSTLEIQRTEQGDSAMYLCASSLWAGTGVEPQHFGDGTRLSIL.

V and J are TRBV9 and TRBJ2-3; weak D call: TRBD2 (6 bases). This CDR3 is built from 16 residues. Trimming pared 4 bases from V and 0 bases from J, leaving 15 bases between. The germline CDR1 and CDR2 sequences are SGDLS and YYNGEE. The CDR3 DNA reads TGTGCCAGCAGCCCACCCGGGGGAACTAGCACAGATACGCAGTATTTT. Translation gives CASSPPGGTSTDTQYF.

V gene TRBV5-1 combines with J gene TRBJ2-7; 7 nucleotides agree with TRBD2. The length of the CDR3 is 13 residues. J lost 2 bases, V lost 4 bases, and 3 bases had no gene match. Germline V lookup: CDR1 SGHRS, CDR2 YFSETQ. The CDR3 reads CASSGAGAYEQYF. CDR3 bases: TGCGCCAGCAGCGGGGCGGGGGCCTACGAGCAGTACTTC. Full variable domain (rest looked up from reference TRBV5-1 and TRBJ2-7): KAGVTQTPRYLIKTRGQQVTLSCSPISGHRSVSWYQQTPGQGLQFLFEYFSETQRNKGNFPGRFSGRQFSNSRSEMNVSTLELGDSALYLCASSGAGAYEQYFGPGTRLTVT.

This chain links TRBV7-8 with TRBJ1-5; D is uncertain. Germline V CDR1 and CDR2: SGHVS, FQNEAQ. There are 14 residues in the CDR3. Trimming shortened V by 3 bases and J by 0 bases, and 6 bases separated the two germline ends. In nucleotides, the CDR3 is TGTGCCAGCAGCTTGAGGGATAGCAATCAGCCCCAGCATTTT. It encodes CASSLRDSNQPQHF.

This chain joins TRBV27 and TRBJ2-5; 7 bases line up with TRBD2. The V gene end was trimmed by 5 bases and the J gene end by 0 bases; junction bases not matched to a gene: 9. Per germline, CDR1 MNHEY and CDR2 SMNVEV (reference sequence). The CDR3 totals 16 residues. CDR3 region: CASSPSSGEYQETQYF. DNA for the CDR3: TGTGCCAGCAGTCCCTCCAGCGGGGAGTACCAAGAGACCCAGTACTTC.

The CDR3 reads CASSTWLGGHQETQYF. The DNA of the CDR3 is TGCGCCAGCAGTACTTGGTTGGGGGGACACCAAGAGACCCAGTACTTC. The chain recombines TRBV5-1 with TRBJ2-5, with D possibly matching TRBD2 (6 bases). The CDR3 totals 16 residues. Deletions cut 5 bases from V and 0 bases from J, with 17 bases between. Germline V gene sequence: CDR1 SGHRS, CDR2 YFSETQ.

The chain has TRBV10-3 and TRBJ2-7, with D tentatively TRBD1 (5 bases). Trimming pared 2 bases from V and 5 bases from J, leaving 10 bases between. Germline CDR1 and CDR2: ENHRY and SYGVKD. CDR3 length equals 13 residues. DNA for the CDR3: TGTGCCATCAGTGAGCCAAGGACAAACGAGCAGTACTTC. Encoded protein: CAISEPRTNEQYF.

In this sample, this clone turned up once. The chain employs TRBV11-2 and TRBJ1-4, with 7 bases lining up with TRBD1. The CDR3 covers 13 residues. The germline CDR1 and CDR2 sequences are SGHAT and FQNNGV. V lost 5 bases and J lost 8; bases outside the gene matches: 5. CDR3 sequence reads: CASSHRQGEKLFF. CDR3 nucleotides: TGTGCCAGCAGCCACCGACAGGGAGAAAAACTGTTTTTT.

The genes are TRBV5-1 and TRBJ1-2, with TRBD1 matching 8 bases. V shed 0 bases and J 2 bases; nucleotides not matched to a gene: 3. Germline loops: CDR1 SGHRS, CDR2 YFSETQ. CDR3 length: 15 residues. The CDR3 DNA is TGCGCCAGCAGCTTGGCCTCAGGGGGCAACTATGGCTACACCTTC. It codes for CASSLASGGNYGYTF.

The rearrangement links TRBV20-1 to TRBJ2-1; D possibly corresponds to TRBD1 (6 bases). CDR3 length equals 10 residues. Trimming cost V 5 bases and J 9 bases, with 8 bases left between them. From germline, CDR1 is DFQATT and CDR2 SNEGSKA (reference sequence). The chain's CDR3 is CSAPQGEQFF. CDR3 nucleotides: TGCAGTGCTCCACAGGGTGAGCAGTTCTTC.